This T cell receptor (beta chain) was recorded in a study of T cell responses to AZD1222 COVID-19 vaccine. The study, taken as a whole, reports: Epitopes outside B.1.351 and B.1.1.7 mutated regions reportedly drew nearly half of spike TCRs.

Concerning this clone itself: Its antigen is not known.

Some clones are missing from TCRdb's copy, which holds only in-frame ones; the method was immunoSEQ multiplex PCR. Of roughly 170,000 clones listed, just over 85% were seen once; the top ten hold 0.49%. Germline-derived CDR1 and CDR2 are SGHNT and YYREEE (reference sequence). This CDR3 comprises 12 residues. J lost 6 bases, V lost 8 bases, and 3 bases had no gene match. This material consisted of peripheral blood, taken on day 0 of AZD1222 vaccination. The chain carries TRBV5-4 and TRBJ2-1; 9 bases match TRBD1. This receptor was taken from an adult in good health. CDR3: CASRQGGNEQFF. As DNA, the CDR3 is TGTGCCAGTCGACAGGGGGGCAATGAGCAGTTCTTC.